Described below is a single TCR beta chain sequence and its context. What it binds is not known. The sample belongs to a study of CXCR3-negative and CXCR3-positive naive CD8 T cells. Study observations and caveats: CXCR3-positive naive cells carried more hydrophobic TRB CDR3s than CXCR3-negative ones.

The CDR3 is 15 amino acids. CDR1 is SEHNR and CDR2 is FQNEAQ in the germline V gene (reference sequence). The authors prepared UMI-labeled TRB cDNA libraries by 5' RACE. For each CDR3 protein, TCRdb gives one entry from its re-call of the 5' RACE reads, without DNA. With 120,000 or so distinct CDR3 sequences in the sample, the ten largest clones hold 0.5% to 0.75%. Material: naive CXCR3+ CD8+ T cells from blood. Sample subset: CD45RO-CCR7+CD27+CD95- naive CD8+ T cells expressing CXCR3 (TNR3+). The rearrangement joins TRBV7-9 to TRBJ1-1; TCRdb's D call, TRBD1, is unchecked because there is no DNA. This clonotype was obtained from a human donor in good health. Some clones in this sample may be carry-over from other donors' samples. The chain's CDR3 is CASSLVRAGQTEAFF.